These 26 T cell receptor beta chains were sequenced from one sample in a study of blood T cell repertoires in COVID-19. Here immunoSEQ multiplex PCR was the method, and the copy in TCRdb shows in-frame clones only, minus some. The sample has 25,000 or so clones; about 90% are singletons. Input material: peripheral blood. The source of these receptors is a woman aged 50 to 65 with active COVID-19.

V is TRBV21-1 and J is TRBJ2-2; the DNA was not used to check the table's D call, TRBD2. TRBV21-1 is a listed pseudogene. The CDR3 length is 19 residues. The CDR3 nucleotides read TGTGCCAGCAGCAAATGGGGGACTAGCGGAGACACGAACACCGGGGAGCTGTTTTTT. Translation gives CASSKWGTSGDTNTGELFF.

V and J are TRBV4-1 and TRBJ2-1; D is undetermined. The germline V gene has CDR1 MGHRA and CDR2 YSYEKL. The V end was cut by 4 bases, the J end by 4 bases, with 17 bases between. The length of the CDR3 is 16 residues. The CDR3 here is CASSRLTPEPYNEQFF. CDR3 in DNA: TGCGCCAGCAGCCGACTGACTCCAGAACCTTACAATGAGCAGTTCTTC.

The CDR3 protein is CASSLRQGTTGELFF. DNA of the CDR3: TGTGCCAGCAGCTTGAGACAGGGGACCACCGGGGAGCTGTTTTTT. The chain carries TRBV7-9 and TRBJ2-2, with 8 bases lining up with TRBD1. The germline V gene encodes CDR1 SEHNR and CDR2 FQNEAQ (reference sequence). V lost 3 bases to trimming and J lost 4 bases; unmatched junction nucleotides: 4. This CDR3 is 15 amino acids long.

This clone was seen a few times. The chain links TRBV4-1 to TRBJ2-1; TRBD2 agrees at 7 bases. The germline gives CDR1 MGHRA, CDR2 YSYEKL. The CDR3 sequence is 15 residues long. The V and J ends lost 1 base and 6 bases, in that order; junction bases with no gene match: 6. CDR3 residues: CASSQAPGLTNEQFF. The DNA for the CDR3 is TGCGCCAGCAGCCAAGCTCCGGGACTAACCAATGAGCAGTTCTTC.

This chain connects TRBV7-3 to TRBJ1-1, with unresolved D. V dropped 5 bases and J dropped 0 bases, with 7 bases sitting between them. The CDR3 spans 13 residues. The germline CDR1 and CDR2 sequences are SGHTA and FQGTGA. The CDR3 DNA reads TGTGCCAGCAGCATCCAAATGAACACTGAAGCTTTCTTT. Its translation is CASSIQMNTEAFF.

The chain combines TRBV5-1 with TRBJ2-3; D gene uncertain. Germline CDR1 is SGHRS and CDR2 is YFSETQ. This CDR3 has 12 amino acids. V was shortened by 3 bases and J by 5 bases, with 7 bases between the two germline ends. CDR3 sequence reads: CASSSPKDTQYF. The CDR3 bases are TGCGCCAGCAGCTCCCCAAAAGATACGCAGTATTTT.

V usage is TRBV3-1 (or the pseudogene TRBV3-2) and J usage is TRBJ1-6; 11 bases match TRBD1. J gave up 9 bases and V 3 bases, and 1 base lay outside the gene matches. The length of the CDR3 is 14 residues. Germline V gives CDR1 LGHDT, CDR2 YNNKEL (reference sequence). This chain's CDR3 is CASSQGTGGSPLHF. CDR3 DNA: TGTGCCAGCAGCCAGGGGACAGGGGGTTCACCCCTCCACTTT.

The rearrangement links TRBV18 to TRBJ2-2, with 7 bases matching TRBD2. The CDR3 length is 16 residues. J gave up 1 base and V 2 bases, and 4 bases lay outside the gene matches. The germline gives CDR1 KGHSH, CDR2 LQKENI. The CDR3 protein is CASSPNGGRNTGELFF. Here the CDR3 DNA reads TGTGCCAGCTCACCAAATGGCGGGAGGAACACCGGGGAGCTGTTTTTT.

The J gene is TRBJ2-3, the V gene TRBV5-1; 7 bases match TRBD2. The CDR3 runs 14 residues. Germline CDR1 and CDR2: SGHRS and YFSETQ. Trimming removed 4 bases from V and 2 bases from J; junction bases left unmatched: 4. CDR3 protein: CASSQRDLTDTQYF. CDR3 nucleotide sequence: TGCGCCAGCAGCCAGCGGGACCTCACAGATACGCAGTATTTT.

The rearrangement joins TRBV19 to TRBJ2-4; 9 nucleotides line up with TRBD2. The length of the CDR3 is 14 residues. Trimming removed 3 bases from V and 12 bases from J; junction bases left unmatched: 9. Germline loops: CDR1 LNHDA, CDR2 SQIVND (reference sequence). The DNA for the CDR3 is TGTGCCAGTAGTATTGGACCCACTAGCGGGCCTCAGTACTTC. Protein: CASSIGPTSGPQYF.

The CDR3 DNA follows: TGTGCCAGCTCACAGGGGGCGCCTTCCTACGAGCAGTACTTC. As protein: CASSQGAPSYEQYF. V usage is TRBV2 and J usage is TRBJ2-7, with 9 positions matching TRBD1. The junction had 6 bases not matched to a gene; V was cut back by 8 bases and J by 1 base. CDR1 and CDR2 from the germline V gene are SNHLY and FYNNEI. The CDR3 spans 14 residues.

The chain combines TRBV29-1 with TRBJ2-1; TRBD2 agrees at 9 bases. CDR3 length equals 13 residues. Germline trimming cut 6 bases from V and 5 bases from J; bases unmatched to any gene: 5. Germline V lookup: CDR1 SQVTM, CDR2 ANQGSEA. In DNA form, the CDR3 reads TGCAGCGTCGGACTAGCGCCGAACAATGAGCAGTTCTTC. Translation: CSVGLAPNNEQFF.

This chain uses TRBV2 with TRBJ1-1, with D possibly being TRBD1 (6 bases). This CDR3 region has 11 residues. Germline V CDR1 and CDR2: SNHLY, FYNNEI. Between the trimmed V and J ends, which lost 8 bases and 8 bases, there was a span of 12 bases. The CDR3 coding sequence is TGTGCCAGCCGTAACAGGGCGGAAGCTTTCTTT. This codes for CASRNRAEAFF.

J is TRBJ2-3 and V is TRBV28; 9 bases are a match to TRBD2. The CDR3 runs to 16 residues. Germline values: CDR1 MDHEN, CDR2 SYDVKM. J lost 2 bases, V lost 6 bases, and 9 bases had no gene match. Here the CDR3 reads CASRDLAGTNTDTQYF. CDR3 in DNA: TGTGCCAGCAGAGACCTAGCGGGAACCAACACAGATACGCAGTATTTT.

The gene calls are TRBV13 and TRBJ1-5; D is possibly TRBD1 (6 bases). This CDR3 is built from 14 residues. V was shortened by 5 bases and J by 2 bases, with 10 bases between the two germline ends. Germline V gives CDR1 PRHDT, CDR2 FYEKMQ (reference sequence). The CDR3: CASSIHRGNQPQHF. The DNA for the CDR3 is TGTGCCAGCAGCATTCACAGGGGCAATCAGCCCCAGCATTTT.

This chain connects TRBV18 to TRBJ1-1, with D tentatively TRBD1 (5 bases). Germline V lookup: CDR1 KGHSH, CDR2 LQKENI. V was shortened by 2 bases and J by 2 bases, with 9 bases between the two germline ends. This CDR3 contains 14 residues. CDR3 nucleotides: TGTGCCAGCTCACCAAGGGGCCTCAACACTGAAGCTTTCTTT. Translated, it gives CASSPRGLNTEAFF.

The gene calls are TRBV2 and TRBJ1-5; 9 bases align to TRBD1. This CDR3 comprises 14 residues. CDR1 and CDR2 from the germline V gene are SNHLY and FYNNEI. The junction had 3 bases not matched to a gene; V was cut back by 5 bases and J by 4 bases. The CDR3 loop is CASSYGQGNQPQHF. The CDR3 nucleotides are TGTGCCAGCAGTTATGGACAGGGGAATCAGCCCCAGCATTTT.

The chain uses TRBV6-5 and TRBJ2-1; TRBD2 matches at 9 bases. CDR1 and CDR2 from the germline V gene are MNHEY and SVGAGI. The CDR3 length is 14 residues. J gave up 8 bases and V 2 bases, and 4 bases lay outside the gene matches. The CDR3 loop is CASSYGTSFDEQFF. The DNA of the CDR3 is TGTGCCAGCAGTTACGGGACTAGCTTCGATGAGCAGTTCTTC.

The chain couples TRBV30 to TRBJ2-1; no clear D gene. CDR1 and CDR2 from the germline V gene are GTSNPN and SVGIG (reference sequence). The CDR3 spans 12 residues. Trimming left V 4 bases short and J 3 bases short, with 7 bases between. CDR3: CAWNPNYNEQFF. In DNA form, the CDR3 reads TGTGCCTGGAACCCTAACTACAATGAGCAGTTCTTC.

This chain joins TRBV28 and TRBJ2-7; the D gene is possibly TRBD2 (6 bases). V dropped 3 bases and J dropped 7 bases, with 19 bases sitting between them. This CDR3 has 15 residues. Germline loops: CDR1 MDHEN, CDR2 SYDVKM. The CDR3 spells CASSLPYGVGGEQYF. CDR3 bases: TGTGCCAGCAGTTTGCCTTATGGGGTGGGGGGAGAGCAGTACTTC.

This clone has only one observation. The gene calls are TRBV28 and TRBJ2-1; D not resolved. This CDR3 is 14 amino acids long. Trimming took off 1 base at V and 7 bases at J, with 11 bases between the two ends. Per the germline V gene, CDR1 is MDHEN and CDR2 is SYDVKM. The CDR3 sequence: CASSLLAPKNEQFF. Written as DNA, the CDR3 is TGTGCCAGCAGTTTATTGGCCCCGAAGAATGAGCAGTTCTTC.

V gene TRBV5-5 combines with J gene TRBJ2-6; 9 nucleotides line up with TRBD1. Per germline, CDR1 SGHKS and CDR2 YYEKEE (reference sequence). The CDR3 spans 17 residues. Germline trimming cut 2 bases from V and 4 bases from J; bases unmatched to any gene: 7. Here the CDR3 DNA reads TGTGCCAGCAGCTTTTGGACAGGGGCCTCGGGGGCCAACGTCCTGACTTTC. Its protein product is CASSFWTGASGANVLTF.

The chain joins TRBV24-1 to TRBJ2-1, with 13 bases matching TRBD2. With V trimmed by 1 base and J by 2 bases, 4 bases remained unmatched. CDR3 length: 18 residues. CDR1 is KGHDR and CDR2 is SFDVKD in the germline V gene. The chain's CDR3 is CATSDLKGTSGTYNEQFF. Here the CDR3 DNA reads TGTGCCACCAGTGATTTAAAAGGGACTAGCGGGACCTACAATGAGCAGTTCTTC.

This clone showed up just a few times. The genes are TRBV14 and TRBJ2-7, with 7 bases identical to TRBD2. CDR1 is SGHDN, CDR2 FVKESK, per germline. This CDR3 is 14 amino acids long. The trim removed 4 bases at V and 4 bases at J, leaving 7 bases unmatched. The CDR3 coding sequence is TGTGCCAGCAGCCGAATGGCGGGAGCGTACGAGCAGTACTTC. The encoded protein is CASSRMAGAYEQYF.

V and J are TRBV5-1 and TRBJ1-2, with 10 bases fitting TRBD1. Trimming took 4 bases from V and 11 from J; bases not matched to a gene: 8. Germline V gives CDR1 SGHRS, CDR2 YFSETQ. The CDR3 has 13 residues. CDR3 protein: CASSPRDRGRYTF. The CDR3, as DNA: TGCGCCAGCAGCCCGAGGGACAGGGGAAGATACACCTTC. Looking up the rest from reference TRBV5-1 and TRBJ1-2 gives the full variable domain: KAGVTQTPRYLIKTRGQQVTLSCSPISGHRSVSWYQQTPGQGLQFLFEYFSETQRNKGNFPGRFSGRQFSNSRSEMNVSTLELGDSALYLCASSPRDRGRYTFGSGTRLTVV.

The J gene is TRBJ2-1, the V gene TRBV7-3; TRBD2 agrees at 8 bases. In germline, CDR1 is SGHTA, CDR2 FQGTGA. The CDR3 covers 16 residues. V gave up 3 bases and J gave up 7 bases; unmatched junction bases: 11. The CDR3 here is CASSFRGLAGKNEQFF. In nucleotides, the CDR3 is TGTGCCAGCAGCTTTAGAGGGCTAGCGGGCAAAAATGAGCAGTTCTTC. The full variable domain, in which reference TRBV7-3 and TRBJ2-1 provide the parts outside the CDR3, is GAGVSQTPSNKVTEKGKYVELRCDPISGHTALYWYRQSLGQGPEFLIYFQGTGAADDSGLPNDRFFAVRPEGSVSTLKIQRTERGDSAVYLCASSFRGLAGKNEQFFGPGTRLTVL.